These 3 T cell receptor beta chains came from one sample sequenced in a study of Ad26.COV2.S vaccination and SARS-CoV-2 variants. Treatment denoted: some 19 received Ad26.COV2.S at low or high dose, single or two shots; 5 received placebo; per-sample allocation not given. Vaccine and placebo recipients were sampled on day 63 after the first injection. Clones were read by immunoSEQ multiplex PCR, and TCRdb kept only the in-frame ones, dropping some. The data contain roughly 420,000 clones, more than 75% of them seen just once; the ten biggest clones take up 3.5% to 4%. The sample in question was peripheral blood, obtained in a trial of Ad26.COV2.S vaccine versus placebo. These TCRs come from a person aged 18-65 years who received the Ad26.COV2.S COVID-19 vaccine or a placebo.

The J gene is TRBJ2-5, the V gene TRBV7-9; 8 positions match TRBD1. Germline V gives CDR1 SEHNR, CDR2 FQNEAQ (reference sequence). The CDR3 totals 15 residues. J gave up 6 bases and V 2 bases, and 8 bases lay outside the gene matches. The CDR3 sequence is CASSLNTDRAKTQYF. CDR3 coding DNA: TGTGCCAGCAGCTTAAACACGGACAGGGCGAAGACCCAGTACTTC.

This clone appeared a few times. This chain connects TRBV30 to TRBJ2-1; TRBD1 aligns across 9 bases. Germline trimming cut 0 bases from V and 6 bases from J; bases unmatched to any gene: 3. This CDR3 has 14 residues. Germline CDR1 GTSNPN, CDR2 SVGIG (reference sequence). Written as DNA, the CDR3 is TGTGCCTGGAGTGTGGGACAGGGACGCAATGAGCAGTTCTTC. Translated: CAWSVGQGRNEQFF. The full variable domain, completed using reference TRBV30 and TRBJ2-1, is SQTIHQWPATLVQPVGSPLSLECTVEGTSNPNLYWYRQAAGRGLQLLFYSVGIGQISSEVPQNLSASRPQDRQFILSSKKLLLSDSGFYLCAWSVGQGRNEQFFGPGTRLTVL.

CDR3 protein: CASSYPGLANTGELFF. The CDR3 bases are TGTGCCAGCAGTTATCCAGGGTTGGCGAACACCGGGGAGCTGTTTTTT. The rearrangement uses TRBV6-6 and TRBJ2-2, with D possibly being TRBD1 (5 bases). V was trimmed by 3 bases and J by 0 bases, leaving 11 bases between them. Germline V gene lookup returns CDR1 MNHNY and CDR2 SVGAGI (reference sequence). This CDR3 region has 16 residues.